This TCR beta chain was identified in a study of T cells after yellow fever vaccination. Each CDR3 protein is one row after TCRdb ran MiXCR on the 5' RACE reads. The sample holds about 340,000 distinct CDR3 sequences; around 12% are singletons and the top ten take 3% to 4%. The CDR3 totals 17 residues. Germline-derived CDR1 and CDR2 are SGHNT and YYREEE (reference sequence). V dropped 1 base and J dropped 4; count of bases not matched to a gene: 9. This chain uses TRBV5-4 with TRBJ2-2; 8 bases align to TRBD1. Sample: CD4+ T cells sorted from PBMCs, taken 15 days after the yellow fever booster vaccination. This clonotype was sampled from a young man who received the YFV17D yellow fever vaccine. The CDR3 DNA reads as TGTGCCAGCAGCTTGAGCGGCGGGACAGGAGGCACCGGGGAGCTGTTTTTT. Its protein product is CASSLSGGTGGTGELFF.